This T cell receptor beta chain was profiled in a study of shared clonotypes between healthy human individuals. Investigators spread the genomic DNA of each subset evenly over several immunoSEQ plates. Measured with immunoSEQ multiplex PCR; TCRdb has only the in-frame clones, and not every one. The sample lists roughly 2 million clones, roughly 94% seen once, with 0.9% to 1.3% in the top ten. It was CD45RO-negative cells, positively selected for CCR7, that made up naive CD8 cells, with terminally differentiated effector memory CD45RA+ cells excluded. J lost 12 bases, V lost 4 bases, and 17 bases had no gene match. The germline CDR1 and CDR2 sequences are SGHDT and YYEEEE. The CDR3 has 15 amino acids. Study findings and constraints: Of the naive CD4 clonotypes, roughly 5% were shared across several donors. Across subsets, estimated richness was generally greater for naive than for memory populations.

To note about this clone: What it recognizes is unknown.

This receptor was identified in a man in his late teens or twenties in good health. The sequenced material came from naive CD8+ T cells sorted from blood. The chain joins TRBV5-6 to TRBJ2-7; TRBD1 matches 9 bases. The CDR3 protein is CASSPAGTGPQLLYF. The CDR3 nucleotides read TGTGCCAGCAGCCCGGCCGGGACAGGGCCCCAGTTGCTGTACTTC. Supplemented by reference TRBV5-6 and TRBJ2-7, the full variable domain reads DAGVTQSPTHLIKTRGQQVTLRCSPKSGHDTVSWYQQALGQGPQFIFQYYEEEERQRGNFPDRFSGHQFPNYSSELNVNALLLGDSALYLCASSPAGTGPQLLYFGPGTRLTVT.